This is a list of T cell receptor beta chains from one sample in a study of blood T cell repertoires in COVID-19. The protocol was immunoSEQ multiplex PCR, while the TCRdb copy is restricted to in-frame clones and leaves out a portion. This table has over 55,000 clones, more than 85% appearing once. Sequencing used peripheral blood. These receptor sequences come from a human donor with active COVID-19. The donor label of this sample is uncertain. The CDR3 runs from the conserved cysteine through the conserved F or W. The D gene is left open where the match is weak. Clone size appears in some rows only: once, few, many, or a class for an expanded clone.

V gene	D gene	J gene	clone size	CDR3 protein	CDR3 DNA
TRBV13	TRBD1	TRBJ1-2	.	CASRVLTGAIDYGYTF	TGTGCCAGCCGAGTCCTGACAGGGGCTATTGACTATGGCTACACCTTC
TRBV19	.	TRBJ1-1	.	CASSIPIRGLNTEAFF	TGTGCCAGTAGTATCCCCATTCGGGGTCTGAACACTGAAGCTTTCTTT
TRBV12-5	TRBD1	TRBJ2-7	.	CASGQGDTYEQYF	TGTGCTAGTGGACAGGGGGACACCTACGAGCAGTACTTC
TRBV27	.	TRBJ1-5	few	CASRNRSYSNQPQHF	TGTGCCAGCCGCAACAGGTCATATAGCAATCAGCCCCAGCATTTT
TRBV5-1	TRBD1	TRBJ2-3	.	CASSIGQGYTDTQYF	TGCGCCAGCAGCATAGGACAGGGCTACACAGATACGCAGTATTTT
TRBV9	.	TRBJ2-7	.	CASSAGNVDEQYF	TGTGCCAGCAGCGCCGGGAACGTCGACGAGCAGTACTTC
TRBV6-2/TRBV6-3	.	TRBJ1-2	once	CASSYEQHYGYTF	TGTGCCAGCAGTTACGAACAGCACTATGGCTACACCTTC
TRBV6-5	TRBD2	TRBJ2-5	once	CASRSTSGAETQYF	TGTGCCAGCAGATCGACTAGCGGGGCTGAGACCCAGTACTTC
TRBV5-1	.	TRBJ2-1	.	CASSPSQLSSYNEQFF	TGCGCCAGCAGCCCTTCCCAACTGAGCTCCTACAATGAGCAGTTCTTC
TRBV5-1	TRBD2	TRBJ2-3	.	CASTLAGVTDTQYF	TGCGCCAGCACCTTAGCGGGGGTCACAGATACGCAGTATTTT
TRBV4-2	TRBD1	TRBJ1-5	.	CASSQDRLSNQPQHF	TGTGCCAGCAGCCAGGACAGGCTTAGCAATCAGCCCCAGCATTTT
TRBV5-1	TRBD2	TRBJ2-7	few	CASSSGTSGVEQYF	TGCGCCAGCAGCTCGGGGACTAGCGGGGTCGAGCAGTACTTC
TRBV4-1	TRBD2	TRBJ2-2	few	CASSSRTSGNTGELFF	TGCGCCAGCAGCTCACGGACTAGCGGGAACACCGGGGAGCTGTTTTTT
TRBV2	.	TRBJ1-2	few	CASSGTAQGGYTF	TGTGCCAGCAGTGGGACAGCCCAGGGGGGCTACACCTTC
TRBV2	.	TRBJ1-2	.	CASSEIGRGLGYGYTF	TGTGCCAGCAGTGAAATCGGTCGGGGGTTAGGCTATGGCTACACCTTC
TRBV7-5	.	TRBJ1-5	.	CVRSLPARGQGANQPQHF	TGTGTCAGAAGCTTACCGGCCCGCGGACAGGGGGCAAATCAGCCCCAGCATTTT
TRBV7-3	TRBD1	TRBJ1-4	few	CASSRRTGWDEKLFF	TGTGCCAGCAGCCGAAGGACAGGGTGGGATGAAAAACTGTTTTTT
TRBV11-2	TRBD2	TRBJ2-1	.	CASSPGRGWWDEQFF	TGTGCCAGCAGCCCCGGGAGGGGGTGGTGGGATGAGCAGTTCTTC
TRBV15	TRBD2	TRBJ2-1	.	CATSSGLAEQFF	TGTGCCACCAGCAGCGGACTAGCGGAGCAGTTCTTC
TRBV2	.	TRBJ1-2	few	CASSKDSGYTF	TGTGCCAGCAGTAAGGACTCTGGCTACACCTTC
TRBV7-2	TRBD1	TRBJ2-7	.	CASSLEQGATYEQYF	TGTGCCAGCAGCTTAGAGCAGGGGGCTACCTACGAGCAGTACTTC
TRBV4-1	.	TRBJ2-3	.	CASSDPPSRRTDTQYF	TGCGCCAGCAGCGACCCGCCTAGCCGACGCACAGATACGCAGTATTTT